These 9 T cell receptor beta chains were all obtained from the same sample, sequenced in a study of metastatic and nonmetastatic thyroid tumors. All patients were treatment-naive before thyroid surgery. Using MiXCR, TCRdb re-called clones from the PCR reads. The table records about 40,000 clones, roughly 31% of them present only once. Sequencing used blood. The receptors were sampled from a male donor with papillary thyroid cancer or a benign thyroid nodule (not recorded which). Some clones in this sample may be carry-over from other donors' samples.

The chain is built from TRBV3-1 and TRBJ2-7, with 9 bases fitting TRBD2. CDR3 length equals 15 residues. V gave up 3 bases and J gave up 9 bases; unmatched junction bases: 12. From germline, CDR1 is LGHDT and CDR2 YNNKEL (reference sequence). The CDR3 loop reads CASSHYGVAGVVQYF. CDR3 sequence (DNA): TGTGCCAGCAGCCATTACGGAGTAGCGGGAGTGGTGCAGTACTTC.

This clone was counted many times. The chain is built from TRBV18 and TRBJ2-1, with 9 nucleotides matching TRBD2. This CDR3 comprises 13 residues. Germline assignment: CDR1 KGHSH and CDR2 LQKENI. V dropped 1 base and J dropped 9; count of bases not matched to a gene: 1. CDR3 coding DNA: TGTGCCAGCTCACCACTGGGACTAGCTGAGCAGTTCTTC. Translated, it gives CASSPLGLAEQFF.

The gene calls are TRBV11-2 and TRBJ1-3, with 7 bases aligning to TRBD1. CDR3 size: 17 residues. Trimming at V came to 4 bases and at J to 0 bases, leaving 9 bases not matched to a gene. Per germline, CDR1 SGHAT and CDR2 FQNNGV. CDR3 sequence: CASSSFGQVRSGNTIYF. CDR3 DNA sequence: TGTGCCAGCAGCTCCTTCGGACAGGTCCGCTCTGGAAACACCATATATTTT.

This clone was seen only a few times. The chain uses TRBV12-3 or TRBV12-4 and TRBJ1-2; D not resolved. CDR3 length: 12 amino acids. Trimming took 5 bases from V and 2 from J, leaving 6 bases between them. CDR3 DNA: TGTGCCAGCAGTCCTTTCAACTATGGCTACACCTTC. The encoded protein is CASSPFNYGYTF.

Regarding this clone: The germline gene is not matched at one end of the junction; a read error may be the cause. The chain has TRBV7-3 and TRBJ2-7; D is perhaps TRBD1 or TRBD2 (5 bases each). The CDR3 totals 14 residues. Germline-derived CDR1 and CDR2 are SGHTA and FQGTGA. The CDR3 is CGSSLPGTSYEQYF. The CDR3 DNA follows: TGTGGCAGCAGCTTACCCGGGACCTCCTACGAGCAGTACTTC.

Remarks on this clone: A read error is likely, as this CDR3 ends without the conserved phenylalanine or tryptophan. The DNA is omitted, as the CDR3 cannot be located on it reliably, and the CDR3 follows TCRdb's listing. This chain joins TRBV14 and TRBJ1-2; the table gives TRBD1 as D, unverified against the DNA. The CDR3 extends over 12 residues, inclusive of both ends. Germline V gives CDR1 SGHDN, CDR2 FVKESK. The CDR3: CASSQGRGQRTS.

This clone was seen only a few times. The CDR3 region is CASRPRGFGTDTQYF. DNA for the CDR3: TGTGCCAGCAGGCCCAGGGGATTTGGCACAGATACGCAGTATTTT. The chain uses TRBV2 and TRBJ2-3, with a weak D call TRBD1 (6 bases). The CDR3 totals 15 residues. V dropped 6 bases and J dropped 1 base, with 14 bases sitting between them. Germline V CDR1 and CDR2: SNHLY, FYNNEI.

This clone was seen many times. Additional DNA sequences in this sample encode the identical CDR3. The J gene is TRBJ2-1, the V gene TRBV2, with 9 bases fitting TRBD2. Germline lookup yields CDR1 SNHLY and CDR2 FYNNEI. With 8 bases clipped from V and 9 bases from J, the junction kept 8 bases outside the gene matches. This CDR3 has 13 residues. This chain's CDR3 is CASGSAGGVEQFF. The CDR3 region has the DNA TGTGCCAGCGGGTCGGCGGGAGGGGTTGAGCAGTTCTTC.

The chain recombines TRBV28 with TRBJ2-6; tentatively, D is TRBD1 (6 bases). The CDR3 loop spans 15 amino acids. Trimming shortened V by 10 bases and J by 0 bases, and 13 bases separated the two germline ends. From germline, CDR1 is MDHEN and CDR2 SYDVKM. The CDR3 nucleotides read TGTGCCACCCGAACAGGGAACTCTGGGGCCAACGTCCTGACTTTC. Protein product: CATRTGNSGANVLTF. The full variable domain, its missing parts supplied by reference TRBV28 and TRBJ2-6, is DVKVTQSSRYLVKRTGEKVFLECVQDMDHENMFWYRQDPGLGLRLIYFSYDVKMKEKGDIPEGYSVSREKKERFSLILESASTNQTSMYLCATRTGNSGANVLTFGAGSRLTVL.